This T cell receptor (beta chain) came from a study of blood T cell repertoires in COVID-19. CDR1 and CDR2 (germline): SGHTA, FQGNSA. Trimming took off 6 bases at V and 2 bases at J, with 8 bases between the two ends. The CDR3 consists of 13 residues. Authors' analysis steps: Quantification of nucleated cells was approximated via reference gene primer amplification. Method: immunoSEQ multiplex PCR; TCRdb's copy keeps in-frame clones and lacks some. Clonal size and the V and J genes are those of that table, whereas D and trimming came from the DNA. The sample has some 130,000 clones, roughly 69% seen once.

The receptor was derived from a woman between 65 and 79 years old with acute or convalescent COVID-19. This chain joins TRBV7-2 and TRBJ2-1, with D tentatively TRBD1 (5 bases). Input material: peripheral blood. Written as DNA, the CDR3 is TGTGCCAGCAGTGGACAAACCTACAATGAGCAGTTCTTC. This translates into CASSGQTYNEQFF.